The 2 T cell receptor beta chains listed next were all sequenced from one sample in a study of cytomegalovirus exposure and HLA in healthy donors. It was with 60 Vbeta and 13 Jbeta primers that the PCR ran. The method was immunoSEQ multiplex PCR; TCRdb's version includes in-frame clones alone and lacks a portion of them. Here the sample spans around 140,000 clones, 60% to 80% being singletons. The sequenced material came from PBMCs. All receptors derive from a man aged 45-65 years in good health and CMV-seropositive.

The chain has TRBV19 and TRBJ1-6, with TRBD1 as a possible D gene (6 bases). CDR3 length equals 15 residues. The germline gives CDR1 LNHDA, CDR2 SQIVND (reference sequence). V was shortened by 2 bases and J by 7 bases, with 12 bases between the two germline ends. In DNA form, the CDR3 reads TGTGCCAGTAGTATACAGGGGCTTGTGAATTCACCCCTCCACTTT. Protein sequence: CASSIQGLVNSPLHF.

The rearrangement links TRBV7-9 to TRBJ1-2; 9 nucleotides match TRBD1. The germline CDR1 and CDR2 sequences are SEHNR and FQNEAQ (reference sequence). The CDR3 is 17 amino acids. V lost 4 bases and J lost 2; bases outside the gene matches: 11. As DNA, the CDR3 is TGTGCCAGCAGCTCCTTCCTCCTGGGGACAGGGAACTATGGCTACACCTTC. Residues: CASSSFLLGTGNYGYTF. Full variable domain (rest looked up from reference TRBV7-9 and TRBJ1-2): DTGVSQNPRHKITKRGQNVTFRCDPISEHNRLYWYRQTLGQGPEFLTYFQNEAQLEKSRLLSDRFSAERPKGSFSTLEIQRTEQGDSAMYLCASSSFLLGTGNYGYTFGSGTRLTVV.